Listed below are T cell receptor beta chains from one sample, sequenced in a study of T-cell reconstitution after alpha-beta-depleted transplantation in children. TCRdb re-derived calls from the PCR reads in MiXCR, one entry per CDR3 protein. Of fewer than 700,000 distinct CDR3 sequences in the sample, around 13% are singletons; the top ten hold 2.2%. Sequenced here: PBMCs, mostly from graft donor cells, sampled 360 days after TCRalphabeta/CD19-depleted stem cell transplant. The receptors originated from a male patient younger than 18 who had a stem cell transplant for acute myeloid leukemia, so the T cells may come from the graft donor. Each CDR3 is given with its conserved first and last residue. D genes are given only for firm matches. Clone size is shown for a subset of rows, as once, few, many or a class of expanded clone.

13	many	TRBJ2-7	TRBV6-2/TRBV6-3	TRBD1	CASRTPDRYEQYF	TGTGCCAGCAGAACCCCGGACAGGTACGAGCAGTACTTC
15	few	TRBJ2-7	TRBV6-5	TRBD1	CASSYTTGENYEQYF	TGTGCCAGCAGTTACACGACAGGGGAGAACTACGAGCAGTACTTC
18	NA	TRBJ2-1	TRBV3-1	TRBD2	CASSQVWGGVNSGNEQFF	TGTGCCAGCAGCCAAGTATGGGGGGGAGTAAATTCGGGCAATGAGCAGTTCTTC
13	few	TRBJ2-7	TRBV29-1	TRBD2	CSILSSGFYEQYF	TGCAGCATTCTTTCTAGCGGGTTCTACGAGCAGTACTTC
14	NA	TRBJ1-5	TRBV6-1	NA	CASSRLPGNQPQHF	TGTGCCAGCAGTCGCCTCCCGGGTAATCAGCCCCAGCATTTT
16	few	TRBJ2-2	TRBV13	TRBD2	CASSFGLAGVAGELFF	TGTGCCAGCAGCTTTGGACTAGCGGGAGTCGCCGGGGAGCTGTTTTTT
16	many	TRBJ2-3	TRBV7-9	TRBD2	CASSSLAGGPRDTQYF	TGTGCCAGCAGCTCCCTAGCGGGAGGGCCGCGGGATACGCAGTATTTT
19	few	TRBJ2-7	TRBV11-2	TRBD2	CASSHFGTSGRFDGREQYF	TGTGCCAGCAGTCACTTCGGGACTAGCGGGAGGTTCGATGGTCGTGAGCAGTACTTC
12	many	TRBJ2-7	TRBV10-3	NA	CAISLKPEEQYF	TGTGCCATCAGTCTAAAACCGGAGGAGCAGTACTTC
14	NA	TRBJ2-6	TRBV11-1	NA	CASSLVAGANVLTF	TGTGCCAGCAGCTTAGTGGCTGGGGCCAACGTCCTGACTTTC
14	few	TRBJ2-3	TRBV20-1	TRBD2	CSTMTSGSSDTQYF	TGCAGTACCATGACTAGCGGGAGTTCAGATACGCAGTATTTT
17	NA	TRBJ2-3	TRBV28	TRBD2	CASSPPPLAGPQDTQYF	TGTGCCAGCAGTCCCCCTCCTTTAGCGGGACCGCAGGATACGCAGTATTTT
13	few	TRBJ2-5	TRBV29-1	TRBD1	CSASGGAGETQYF	TGCAGCGCTTCAGGGGGCGCGGGAGAGACCCAGTACTTC
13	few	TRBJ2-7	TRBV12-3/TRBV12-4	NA	CASSWGPSYEQYF	TGTGCCAGCAGTTGGGGCCCATCCTACGAGCAGTACTTC
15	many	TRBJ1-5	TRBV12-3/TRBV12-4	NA	CASSAQIISNQPQHF	TGTGCCAGCAGTGCCCAGATAATTTCCAATCAGCCCCAGCATTTT
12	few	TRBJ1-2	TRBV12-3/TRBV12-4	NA	CASALGYYGYTF	TGTGCCAGCGCCCTGGGGTACTATGGCTACACCTTC
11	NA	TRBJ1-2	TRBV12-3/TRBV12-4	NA	CASRSPDGYTF	TGTGCCAGCCGGAGTCCGGATGGCTACACCTTC
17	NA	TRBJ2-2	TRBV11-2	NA	CASSSLLTGLNTGELFF	TGTGCCAGCAGCTCCTTATTAACCGGGCTCAACACCGGGGAGCTGTTTTTT
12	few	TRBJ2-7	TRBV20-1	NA	CSASEVGYEQYF	TGCAGTGCTAGTGAAGTGGGCTACGAGCAGTACTTC
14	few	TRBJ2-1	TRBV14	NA	CASSQAFPYNEQFF	TGTGCCAGCAGCCAAGCTTTTCCGTACAATGAGCAGTTCTTC
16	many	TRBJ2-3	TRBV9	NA	CASSVRRGVGTDTQYF	TGTGCCAGCAGCGTAAGAAGGGGTGTCGGGACAGATACGCAGTATTTT
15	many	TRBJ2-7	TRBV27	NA	CASSLPTLGVYEQYF	TGTGCCAGCAGTTTGCCGACTTTGGGGGTATACGAGCAGTACTTC
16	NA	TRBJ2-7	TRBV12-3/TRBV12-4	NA	CASSYSDGQSSYEQYF	TGTGCCAGCAGCTACAGCGACGGGCAGAGCTCCTACGAGCAGTACTTC
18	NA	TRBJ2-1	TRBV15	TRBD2	CATSREDSRTSGSNEQFF	TGTGCCACCAGCAGAGAGGACAGTCGGACTAGCGGGAGTAATGAGCAGTTCTTC
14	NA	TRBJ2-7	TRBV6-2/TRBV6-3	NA	CASRPTGQPYEQYF	TGTGCCAGCAGACCGACAGGCCAGCCCTACGAGCAGTACTTC
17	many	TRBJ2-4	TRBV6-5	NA	CASSSNGGTRGKNIQYF	TGTGCCAGCAGCTCAAATGGGGGAACCAGGGGCAAAAACATTCAGTACTTC
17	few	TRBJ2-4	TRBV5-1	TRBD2	CASSLAAGGSTKNIQYF	TGCGCCAGCAGCTTGGCCGCTGGCGGGAGTACCAAAAACATTCAGTACTTC
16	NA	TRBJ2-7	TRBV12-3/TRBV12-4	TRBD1	CASSSYPGTGAVEQYF	TGTGCCAGCAGCTCATACCCCGGGACAGGGGCAGTCGAGCAGTACTTC
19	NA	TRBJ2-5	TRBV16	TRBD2	CASSSSYGLAGGLQETQYF	TGTGCCAGCAGCTCCAGCTACGGACTAGCGGGAGGATTACAAGAGACCCAGTACTTC
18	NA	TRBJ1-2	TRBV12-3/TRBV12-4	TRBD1	CASRGLGGTGTMDYGYTF	TGTGCCAGCAGGGGGCTAGGAGGGACAGGGACGATGGACTATGGCTACACCTTC
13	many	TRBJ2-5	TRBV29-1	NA	CSVDGAPAETQYF	TGCAGCGTTGACGGGGCCCCAGCGGAGACCCAGTACTTC
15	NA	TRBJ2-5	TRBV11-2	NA	CASRRIRGFQETQYF	TGTGCCAGCAGACGAATCAGGGGTTTCCAAGAGACCCAGTACTTC
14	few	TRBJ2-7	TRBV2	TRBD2	CATVVAGDLNGQYF	TGTGCCACAGTCGTAGCGGGAGACTTGAACGGGCAGTACTTC
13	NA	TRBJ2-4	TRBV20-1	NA	CSAGSGSGDIQYF	TGCAGCGCGGGAAGCGGCTCCGGTGACATTCAGTACTTC
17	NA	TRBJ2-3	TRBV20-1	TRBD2	CSASGTGSGGGADTQYF	TGCAGTGCTAGCGGTACTGGTAGCGGTGGGGGGGCAGATACGCAGTATTTT
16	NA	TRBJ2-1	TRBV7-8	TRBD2	CASSRGTSGRGNEQFF	TGTGCCAGCAGCCGTGGGACTAGCGGGAGGGGCAATGAGCAGTTCTTC
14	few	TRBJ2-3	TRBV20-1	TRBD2	CSARELAGTDTQYF	TGCAGTGCTAGAGAACTAGCGGGCACAGATACGCAGTATTTT
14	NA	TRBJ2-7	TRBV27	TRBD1	CASSKTGGLYEQYF	TGTGCCAGCAGCAAAACAGGGGGGCTCTACGAGCAGTACTTC
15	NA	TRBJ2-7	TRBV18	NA	CASSTEEFVLSEQYF	TGTGCCAGCTCGACGGAGGAGTTCGTCTTGAGCGAGCAGTACTTC
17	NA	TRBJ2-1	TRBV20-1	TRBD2	CSARAGTSGRPYNEQFF	TGCAGTGCTAGAGCCGGGACTAGCGGGAGACCATACAATGAGCAGTTCTTC
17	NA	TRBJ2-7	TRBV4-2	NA	CASSQDHRETLSYEQYF	TGTGCCAGCAGCCAGGACCACAGGGAAACGCTCTCCTACGAGCAGTACTTC
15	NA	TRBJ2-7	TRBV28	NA	CASNLRWGSSYEQYF	TGTGCCAGCAATCTACGTTGGGGGAGCTCCTACGAGCAGTACTTC
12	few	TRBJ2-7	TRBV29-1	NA	CSVGTSSYEQYF	TGCAGCGTTGGGACATCCTCCTACGAGCAGTACTTC
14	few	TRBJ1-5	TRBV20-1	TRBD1	CSARSGGGNQPQHF	TGCAGTGCTAGATCAGGGGGCGGGAATCAGCCCCAGCATTTT
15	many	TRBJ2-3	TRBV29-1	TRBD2	CSVTMTSGSTDTQYF	TGCAGCGTTACCATGACTAGCGGGAGCACAGATACGCAGTATTTT
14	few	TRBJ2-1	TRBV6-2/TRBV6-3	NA	CASLTLDGYNEQFF	TGTGCCAGCCTCACACTAGACGGGTACAATGAGCAGTTCTTC
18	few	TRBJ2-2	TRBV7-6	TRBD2	CASSLGASGRAYTGELFF	TGTGCCAGCAGCTTAGGAGCTAGCGGGAGAGCGTACACCGGGGAGCTGTTTTTT
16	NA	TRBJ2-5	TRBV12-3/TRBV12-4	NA	CASSYGLGGLQETQYF	TGTGCCAGCAGCTACGGACTAGGGGGCCTCCAAGAGACCCAGTACTTC
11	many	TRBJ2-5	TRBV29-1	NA	CSVEGVETQYF	TGCAGCGTTGAAGGGGTCGAGACCCAGTACTTC